This T cell receptor beta chain stems from a study of identical twins. One entry per CDR3 protein results from TCRdb running MiXCR on the 5' RACE reads. The table includes roughly 260,000 distinct CDR3 sequences, over 12% detected once. All donors were healthy, and all were Caucasian. This sequence was found in a woman aged 18-29 years in good health. The sample consisted of memory (CD45RO+) T cells sorted from blood.

CDR3 in DNA: TGCAGTGCTCCAGACCAGGACAGGGGAGGTGGCATTCAGTACTTC. Protein product: CSAPDQDRGGGIQYF. V and J are TRBV20-1 and TRBJ2-4, with TRBD1 identical over 9 bases. V was pared by 5 bases and J by 9 bases, with 14 bases of the junction left unmatched. Germline CDR1 reads DFQATT; CDR2 reads SNEGSKA (reference sequence). The CDR3 covers 15 residues.